The 20 T cell receptor beta chains below all came from one sample that was sequenced in a study of T cells after yellow fever vaccination. TCRdb ran MiXCR on the 5' RACE reads and lists one entry per CDR3 protein. This sample carries about 300,000 distinct CDR3 sequences, approximately 4.2% of them seen once, and the ten largest clones take 20% to 25%. The specimen was PBMCs, collected 5 days after the yellow fever booster vaccination. The receptors come from a man in his late teens or twenties who received the YFV17D yellow fever vaccine.

This clonotype has a handful of counts. The chain carries TRBV5-1 and TRBJ2-5; D possibly corresponds to TRBD2 (5 bases). The CDR3 loop spans 17 amino acids. Trimming removed 0 bases at V and 2 bases at J, with 17 bases between. Germline CDR1 SGHRS, CDR2 YFSETQ. In DNA form, the CDR3 reads TGCGCCAGCAGCTTGGCACTAGGACCGGCGACACAAGAGACCCAGTACTTC. It encodes CASSLALGPATQETQYF.

The chain recombines TRBV7-2 with TRBJ1-2; 7 bases align to TRBD1. Trimming removed 1 base from V and 2 bases from J; junction bases left unmatched: 4. Germline CDR1 reads SGHTA; CDR2 reads FQGNSA. The CDR3 is 15 residues long. The CDR3 nucleotides are TGTGCCAGCAGCTTAGGACAGGGTGTCAACTATGGCTACACCTTC. Translating gives CASSLGQGVNYGYTF.

This clonotype was picked up many times. The V gene is TRBV4-1, the J gene TRBJ1-4, with D maybe TRBD1 (5 bases). V was pared by 0 bases and J by 4 bases, with 9 bases between. The CDR3 extends over 15 amino acids. In germline, CDR1 is MGHRA, CDR2 YSYEKL. In nucleotides, the CDR3 is TGCGCCAGCAGCCAAGACACAGGCCATAATGAAAAACTGTTTTTT. Translated: CASSQDTGHNEKLFF.

This clonotype has only a few counts. The chain is built from TRBV28 and TRBJ2-7; TRBD2 might be the D (5 bases). The germline gives CDR1 MDHEN, CDR2 SYDVKM. Trimming took off 9 bases at V and 0 bases at J, with 18 bases between the two ends. This CDR3 is 15 amino acids long. The CDR3 DNA reads TGTGCCAGTTTTGGCGGAGCGGTAAGCTCCTACGAGCAGTACGTC. This encodes CASFGGAVSSYEQYV.

The chain uses TRBV4-2 and TRBJ2-3; no firm D call. CDR3 length equals 21 residues. V shed 3 bases and J shed 6 bases, with 34 bases lying between them. Germline loops: CDR1 LGHNA, CDR2 YNFKEQ. As DNA, the CDR3 is TGTGCCAGCAGCCACCTTGTATGCCGTGCTGGTCAGTGCCCTCGTGCTGATACGCAGTATTTT. The encoded protein is CASSHLVCRAGQCPRADTQYF.

The table lists this clonotype with a few counts. The genes are TRBV7-3 and TRBJ2-3; D is perhaps TRBD2 (6 bases). Per germline, CDR1 SGHTA and CDR2 FQGTGA. This CDR3 has 15 residues. The V and J ends lost 0 bases and 3 bases respectively, with 10 bases between them. CDR3 sequence (DNA): TGTGCCAGCAGCTTAACACGCCTAGCGACAGATACGCAGTATTTT. It yields the protein CASSLTRLATDTQYF. Full variable domain (missing parts from reference TRBV7-3 and TRBJ2-3): GAGVSQTPSNKVTEKGKYVELRCDPISGHTALYWYRQSLGQGPEFLIYFQGTGAADDSGLPNDRFFAVRPEGSVSTLKIQRTERGDSAVYLCASSLTRLATDTQYFGPGTRLTVL.

The table lists this clonotype with many counts. The rearrangement joins TRBV5-1 to TRBJ2-7; D is undetermined. The V end was cut by 0 bases, the J end by 3 bases, with 7 bases between. CDR3 length equals 13 residues. Germline CDR1 reads SGHRS; CDR2 reads YFSETQ. The CDR3: CASSLVGDYEQYV. The CDR3 coding sequence is TGCGCCAGCAGCTTGGTAGGTGACTACGAGCAGTACGTC.

This clonotype came up many times. This chain links TRBV12-3 or TRBV12-4 with TRBJ2-7; the D gene is possibly TRBD1 (6 bases). The CDR3 runs 13 residues. The V gene lost 5 bases and the J gene lost 7 bases, with 15 bases spanning the gap. The CDR3 DNA is TGTGCCAGCAGTGAACCAGACAGGCTTGAGCAGTACTTC. The encoded protein is CASSEPDRLEQYF.

This rearrangement joins TRBV7-9 to TRBJ2-7; no firm D call. The CDR3 sequence is 12 residues long. CDR1 is SEHNR and CDR2 is FQNEAQ in the germline V gene (reference sequence). Trimming took off 10 bases at V and 2 bases at J, with 12 bases between the two ends. In nucleotides, the CDR3 is TGTGCCACCCAGATGGGTACCTACGAGCAGTACTTC. Translating it yields CATQMGTYEQYF.

This clonotype has more than one count but fewer than ten. The chain has TRBV6-5 and TRBJ2-5; D is perhaps TRBD2 (6 bases). Germline values: CDR1 MNHEY, CDR2 SVGAGI. V was trimmed by 6 bases and J by 4 bases, leaving 15 bases between them. This CDR3 has 14 amino acids. The CDR3 region has the DNA TGTGCCAGCAGAGCCATGGGAGGATCAGAGACCCAGTACTTC. Amino acids: CASRAMGGSETQYF.

This CDR3 reads CASSYSGASPLHF. CDR3 bases: TGTGCCAGCAGTTACTCGGGTGCTTCACCCCTCCACTTT. The gene calls are TRBV6-5 and TRBJ1-6; no reliable D call. Germline V gene sequence: CDR1 MNHEY, CDR2 SVGAGI. This CDR3 comprises 13 residues. V was pared by 0 bases and J by 9 bases, with 6 bases between.

This chain joins TRBV5-1 and TRBJ2-7; unclear D gene. This CDR3 is 13 amino acids long. Trimming removed 5 bases at V and 3 bases at J, with 12 bases between. Germline CDR1 and CDR2: SGHRS and YFSETQ. The CDR3 protein is CASREAAYYEQYF. CDR3 DNA sequence: TGCGCCAGCAGAGAGGCAGCTTACTACGAGCAGTACTTC.

The V and J genes are TRBV19 and TRBJ1-2, with TRBD1 matching over 8 bases. Per germline, CDR1 LNHDA and CDR2 SQIVND (reference sequence). CDR3 length: 16 residues. V lost 4 bases to trimming and J lost 6 bases; unmatched junction nucleotides: 13. The CDR3 region is CASSTYDRGRDDGYTF. The CDR3 DNA reads as TGTGCCAGTAGTACCTATGACAGGGGTCGTGACGATGGCTACACCTTC.

The chain links TRBV2 to TRBJ1-2; tentative D call: TRBD1 (6 bases). Germline assignment: CDR1 SNHLY and CDR2 FYNNEI. This CDR3 has 13 residues. Trimming shortened V by 5 bases and J by 8 bases, and 15 bases separated the two germline ends. The CDR3 nucleotides read TGTGCCAGCAGTCTAGAGGGGGTGGACGGCTACACCTTC. Residues: CASSLEGVDGYTF.

This chain uses TRBV28 with TRBJ1-5; maybe TRBD1 (5 bases). V lost 5 bases, J lost 2 bases, and 19 bases lay in between. There are 17 residues in the CDR3. Germline CDR1 and CDR2: MDHEN and SYDVKM. The CDR3 is CASSQIGTHRGNQPQHF. Written as DNA, the CDR3 is TGTGCCAGCAGTCAAATAGGGACGCACCGTGGCAATCAGCCCCAGCATTTT.

This rearrangement joins TRBV4-1 to TRBJ1-6, with D unclear. V gave up 0 bases and J gave up 8 bases, with 8 bases separating them. Germline values: CDR1 MGHRA, CDR2 YSYEKL. This CDR3 spans 14 amino acids. CDR3 sequence: CASSQETRDSPLHF. For the CDR3, the DNA is TGCGCCAGCAGCCAAGAAACGCGCGATTCACCCCTCCACTTT.

This clonotype occurred a few times. The chain recombines TRBV4-3 with TRBJ2-1, with D tentatively TRBD1 (6 bases). Germline-derived CDR1 and CDR2 are LGHNA and YSLEER. This CDR3 has 16 residues. With 3 bases removed from V and 7 bases from J, the gap between germline ends came to 19 bases. The CDR3 DNA sequence: TGCGCCAGCAGCCAGTCTCCGGGACACTTTTCGAATGAGCAGTTCTTC. Translated: CASSQSPGHFSNEQFF.

This clonotype was counted ten times or more. The chain employs TRBV4-1 and TRBJ1-6; tentative D call: TRBD1 (5 bases). This CDR3 spans 15 amino acids. The germline CDR1 and CDR2 sequences are MGHRA and YSYEKL. V was trimmed by 4 bases and J by 7 bases, leaving 14 bases between them. The CDR3 region is CASSRLTGTNSPLHF. CDR3 bases: TGCGCCAGCAGCCGCTTAACGGGGACGAATTCACCCCTCCACTTT.

V usage is TRBV5-1 and J usage is TRBJ1-2; maybe TRBD1 (6 bases). V was pared by 1 base and J by 8 bases, with 9 bases between. Looked up from germline, CDR1 is SGHRS and CDR2 is YFSETQ. The CDR3 is 12 residues long. CDR3 amino acids: CASSLTGKGYTF. CDR3 sequence (DNA): TGCGCCAGCAGCTTGACAGGGAAGGGCTACACCTTC.

This clonotype was counted between two and nine times. The J gene is TRBJ1-5, the V gene TRBV19; D is ambiguous. Deletions cut 5 bases from V and 5 bases from J, with 7 bases between. CDR1 and CDR2 from the germline V gene are LNHDA and SQIVND (reference sequence). The CDR3 totals 12 residues. CDR3 protein: CASSFPHQPQHF. The CDR3 bases are TGTGCCAGTAGTTTCCCTCATCAGCCCCAGCATTTT.